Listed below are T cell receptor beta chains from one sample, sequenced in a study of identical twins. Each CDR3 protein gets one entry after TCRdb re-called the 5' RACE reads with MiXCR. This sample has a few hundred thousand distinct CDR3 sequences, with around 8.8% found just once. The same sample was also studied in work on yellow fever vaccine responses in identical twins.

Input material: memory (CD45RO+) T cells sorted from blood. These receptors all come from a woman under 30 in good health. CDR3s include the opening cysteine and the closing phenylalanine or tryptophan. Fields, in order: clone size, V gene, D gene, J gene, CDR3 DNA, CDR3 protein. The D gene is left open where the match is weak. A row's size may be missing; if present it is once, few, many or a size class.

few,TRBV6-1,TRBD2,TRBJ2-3,TGTGCCAGCACCTTAGCGGGGGGCTCAGATACGCAGTATTTT,CASTLAGGSDTQYF
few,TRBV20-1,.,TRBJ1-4,TGCAGTGCTAGCAGGCCCCCGGGTAATGAAAAACTGTTTTTT,CSASRPPGNEKLFF
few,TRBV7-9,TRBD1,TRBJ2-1,TGTGCCAGCAGCTTAGCTTCAGGGGGTCGGTACAATGAGCAGTTCTTC,CASSLASGGRYNEQFF
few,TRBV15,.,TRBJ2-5,TGTGCCACCAGCTGGGGAGTGGGGGAGTTGACCCAGTACTTC,CATSWGVGELTQYF
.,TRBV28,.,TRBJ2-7,TGTGCCACTGGACAGTCCAGGTACGAGCAGTACTTC,CATGQSRYEQYF
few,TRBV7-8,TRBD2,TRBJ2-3,TGTGCCAGCAGCCCTCGCGAAGCGGGAACCACAGATACGCAGTATTTT,CASSPREAGTTDTQYF
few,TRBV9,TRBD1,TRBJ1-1,TGTGCCAGCAGCGTAGGGACAGGGGGCACTGAAGCTTTCTTT,CASSVGTGGTEAFF
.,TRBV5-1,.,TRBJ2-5,TGCGCCAGCAGCTCATCCGGGACCACAGAGACCCAGTACTTC,CASSSSGTTETQYF
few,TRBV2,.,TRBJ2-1,TGTGCCAGGGGGGCAAAAACTAGCGCCAGAAATGAGCAGTTCTTC,CARGAKTSARNEQFF
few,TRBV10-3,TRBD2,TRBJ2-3,TGTGCCATCAGTGAAGCGGGGGTGAGCACAGATACGCAGTATTTT,CAISEAGVSTDTQYF
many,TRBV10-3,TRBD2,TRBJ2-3,TGTGCCATCAGTGATTTTGCGGGAGCCGGAGATACGCAGTATTTT,CAISDFAGAGDTQYF
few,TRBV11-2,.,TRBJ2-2,TGTGCCAGCAGCCGGGGGTTTGAAACGAACACCGGGGAGCTGTTTTTT,CASSRGFETNTGELFF
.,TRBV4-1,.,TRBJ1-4,TGCGCCAGCAGCCCGGGTCAGGGACGCGAAAAACTGTTTTTT,CASSPGQGREKLFF
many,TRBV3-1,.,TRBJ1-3,TGTGCCAGCAGCTATTCCGGCGTTGCAGGAGCTGGAAACACCATATATTTT,CASSYSGVAGAGNTIYF
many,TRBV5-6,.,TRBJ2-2,TGTGCCAGCCGCCATATCGACACCGGGGAGCTGTTTTTT,CASRHIDTGELFF
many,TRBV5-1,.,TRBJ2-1,TGCGCCAGCAGCCAAGGGACGACTTATGAGCAGTTCTTC,CASSQGTTYEQFF
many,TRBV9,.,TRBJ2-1,TGTGCCAGCAGCGTAATAGGACAGCCTTACAATGAGCAGTTCTTC,CASSVIGQPYNEQFF
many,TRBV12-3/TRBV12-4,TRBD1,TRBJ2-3,TGTGCCAGCAGTTTAGGGGACAGCGTACGGGATACGCAGTATTTT,CASSLGDSVRDTQYF
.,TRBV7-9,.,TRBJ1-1,TGTGCCAGCAGCTTTTCGGTGAACACTGAAGCTTTCTTT,CASSFSVNTEAFF
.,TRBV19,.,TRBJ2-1,TGTGCCAGTAGTGATCGACCGCTCGACAATGAGCAGTTCTTC,CASSDRPLDNEQFF
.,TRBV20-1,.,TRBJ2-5,TGCAGTGCTAGACGCGACCAAGAGACCCAGTACTTC,CSARRDQETQYF
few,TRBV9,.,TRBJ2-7,TGTGCCAGCAGCGTAGGGACAGCACCCCCGATCCACGAGCAGTACTTC,CASSVGTAPPIHEQYF
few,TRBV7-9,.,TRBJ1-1,TGTGCCAGCAGCTTAAGCTACAACACTGAAGCTTTCTTT,CASSLSYNTEAFF
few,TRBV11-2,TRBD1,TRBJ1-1,TGTGCCAGCATACCGGGACAGGGGTATCGGGGCACTGAAGCTTTCTTT,CASIPGQGYRGTEAFF
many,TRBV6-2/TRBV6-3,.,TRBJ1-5,TGTGCCAGCAGTTGGGCAGGGACTCAGCCCCAGCATTTT,CASSWAGTQPQHF
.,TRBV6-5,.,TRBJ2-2,TGTGCCAGCAGTTACTCGAATGTAACATTTACCCACCGGGAGCTGTTTTTT,CASSYSNVTFTHRELFF
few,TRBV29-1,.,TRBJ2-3,TGCAGCGTTGAAGAAGGGTTTGGCACAGATACGCAGTATTTT,CSVEEGFGTDTQYF
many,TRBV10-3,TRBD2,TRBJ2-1,TGTGCCATCAGTGAGTCTGGGCTAGCGGGGGGAGGCTACAATGAGCAGTTCTTC,CAISESGLAGGGYNEQFF
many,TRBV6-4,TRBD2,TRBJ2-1,TGTGCCAGCAGTGACTCCCCACTAGCGGGATACAATGAGCAGTTCTTC,CASSDSPLAGYNEQFF
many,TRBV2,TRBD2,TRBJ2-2,TGTGCCAGCACCCTATGGGACGGGAGGACAAGCGGCGGGGAGCTGTTTTTT,CASTLWDGRTSGGELFF
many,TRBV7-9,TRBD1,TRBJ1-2,TGTGCCAGCTCAGGGGGCGCCGACACTAACTATGGCTACACCTTC,CASSGGADTNYGYTF
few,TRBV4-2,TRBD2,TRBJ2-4,TGTGCCAGCAGCCAAGATATTAGCGGGAGAGGGGAGGTCAAAAACATTCAGTACTTC,CASSQDISGRGEVKNIQYF
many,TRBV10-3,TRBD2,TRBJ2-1,TGTGCCATCAGTACAAGCGGGAGAGACAATGAGCAGTTCTTC,CAISTSGRDNEQFF
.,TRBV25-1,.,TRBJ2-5,TGTGCCAGCAGTGCCCCCCAGACACGGCTCGCGAAGACCCAGTACTTC,CASSAPQTRLAKTQYF
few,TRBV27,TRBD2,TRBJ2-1,TGTGCCAGCAGTTATGTACTAGCGGGAACAAGCTCCTACAATGAGCAGTTCTTC,CASSYVLAGTSSYNEQFF
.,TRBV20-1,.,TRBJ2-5,TGCAGTGCTAGAGATCTTGTCTCTATACTAGGGGGGGTCCAAGAGACCCAGTACTTC,CSARDLVSILGGVQETQYF
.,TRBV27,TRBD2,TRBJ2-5,TGTGCCAGCAGCACACAGGGAGGACTAGCGGGGGGGCCGAGGGAGACCCAGTACTTC,CASSTQGGLAGGPRETQYF
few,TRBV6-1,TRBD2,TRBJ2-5,TGTGCCAGCAGATCAACGACTAGCGGGGGGGCCTCGGCCCAGTACTTC,CASRSTTSGGASAQYF
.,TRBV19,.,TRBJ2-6,TGTGCCAGTACCTCGAACTCTGGGGCCAACGTCCTGACTTTC,CASTSNSGANVLTF
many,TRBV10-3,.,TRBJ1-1,TGTGCCATCAGTGGTGGGGGCGCCACTGAAGCTTTCTTT,CAISGGGATEAFF
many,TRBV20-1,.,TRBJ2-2,TGCAGTGCTAGAATATTAGACAGGTCGGCCGGGGAGCTGTTTTTT,CSARILDRSAGELFF
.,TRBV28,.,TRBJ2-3,TGTGCCAGCAGTCCCAGGGGCAGAGGCACAGATACGCAGTATTTT,CASSPRGRGTDTQYF
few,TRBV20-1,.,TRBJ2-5,TGCAGTGCTAGTCCGGAACCCAGAGAGACCCAGTACTTC,CSASPEPRETQYF
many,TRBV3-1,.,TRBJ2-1,TGTGCCAGCGGGACGTACTCCTACAATGAGCAGTTCTTC,CASGTYSYNEQFF
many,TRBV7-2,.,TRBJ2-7,TGTGCCAGCAGCCTCGGTATTAGAGAGCGCGAGCAGTACTTC,CASSLGIREREQYF
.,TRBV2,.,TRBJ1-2,TGTGCCAGCAGCTTGCGACGGATCTATGGCTACACCTTC,CASSLRRIYGYTF
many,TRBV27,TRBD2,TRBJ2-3,TGTGCCAGCAGCCGGTGGACTAGCGCAGATACGCAGTATTTT,CASSRWTSADTQYF
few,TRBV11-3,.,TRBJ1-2,TGTGCCAGCAGCTTACGGGGAGGGAAGGACTATGGCTACACCTTC,CASSLRGGKDYGYTF
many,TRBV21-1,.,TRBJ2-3,TGTGCCAGCAGCAAAGCCGGCCCCTTACCGAGCACAGATACGCAGTATTTT,CASSKAGPLPSTDTQYF
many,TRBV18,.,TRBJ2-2,TGTGCCAGCTCCCTAGGATGGGGGCCGAACACCGGGGAGCTGTTTTTT,CASSLGWGPNTGELFF
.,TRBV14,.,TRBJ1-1,TGTGCCAGCAGCCAAGATCCGTCGGCAGGGCTAAGGAACACTGAAGCTTTCTTT,CASSQDPSAGLRNTEAFF
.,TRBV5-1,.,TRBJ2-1,TGCGCCAGCAGCTTGGAAACCTACAGGGTGCCCGGTGAGCAGTTCTTC,CASSLETYRVPGEQFF